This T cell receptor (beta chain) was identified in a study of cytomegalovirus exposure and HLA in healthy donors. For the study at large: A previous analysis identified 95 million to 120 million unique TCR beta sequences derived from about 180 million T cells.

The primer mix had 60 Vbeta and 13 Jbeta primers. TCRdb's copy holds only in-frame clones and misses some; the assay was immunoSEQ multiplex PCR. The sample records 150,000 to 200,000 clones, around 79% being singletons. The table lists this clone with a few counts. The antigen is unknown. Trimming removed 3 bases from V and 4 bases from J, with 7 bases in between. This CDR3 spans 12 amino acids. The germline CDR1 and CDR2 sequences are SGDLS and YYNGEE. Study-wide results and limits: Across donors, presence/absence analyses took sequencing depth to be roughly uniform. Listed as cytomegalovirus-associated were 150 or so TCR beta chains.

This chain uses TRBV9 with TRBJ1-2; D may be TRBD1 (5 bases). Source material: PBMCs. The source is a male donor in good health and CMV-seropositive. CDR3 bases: TGTGCCAGCAGCGGGGGGGGCTATGGCTACACCTTC. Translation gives CASSGGGYGYTF. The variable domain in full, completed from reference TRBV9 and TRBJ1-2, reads DSGVTQTPKHLITATGQRVTLRCSPRSGDLSVYWYQQSLDQGLQFLIQYYNGEERAKGNILERFSAQQFPDLHSELNLSSLELGDSALYFCASSGGGYGYTFGSGTRLTVV.